This passage covers 19 T cell receptor beta chains from one sample sequenced in a study of T cell clonality in common variable immunodeficiency. The assay was immunoSEQ multiplex PCR, and TCRdb's table has in-frame clones only and misses some. The sample holds tens of thousands of clones, and no clone turns up only once. Source material: peripheral blood mononuclear cells. All receptors come from a person aged 18 to 75 in good health.

In this sample, this clone turned up a few times. The CDR3 end is not reached by the read, which stops 3 residues before it; the germline J gene fills it in. The rearrangement links TRBV2 to TRBJ2-7; 14 positions match TRBD2. The CDR3 consists of 19 residues. Trimming removed 8 bases from V and 6 bases from J; junction bases left unmatched: 21. Germline CDR1 reads SNHLY; CDR2 reads FYNNEI. The CDR3 sequence is CASEISPGLAGGRGSEQYF. The part of the CDR3 DNA that was read is TGTGCCAGCGAGATCTCTCCCGGACTAGCGGGAGGAAGGGGCTCCGAG.

In its sample, this clone was seen a few times. The CDR3 extends 3 residues past the end of the read, so its final part is completed from the germline J gene. This sequence joins TRBV11-1 and TRBJ2-5; D ambiguous. The CDR3 covers 11 residues. Germline loops: CDR1 SGHAT, CDR2 FQDESV (reference sequence). V gave up 5 bases and J gave up 3 bases, with 4 bases separating them. CDR3 in amino acids: CASSLKETQYF. The DNA read from the CDR3 is TGTGCCAGCAGCCTAAAAGAGACC.

In its sample, this clone was seen many times. The read stops 3 residues short of the end of the CDR3; the missing end is completed from the germline J gene. The chain carries TRBV28 and TRBJ1-2; D is perhaps TRBD1 (6 bases). CDR1 is MDHEN and CDR2 is SYDVKM in the germline V gene. This CDR3 has 16 amino acids. V gave up 6 bases and J gave up 5 bases, with 22 bases separating them. The part of the CDR3 DNA that was read is TGTGCCAGCAGACGGACAGTGACCTTTGCATGGTATGGC. As protein: CASRRTVTFAWYG. The complete CDR3 sequence is CASRRTVTFAWYGYTF.

On this clone itself: The read comes to an end 3 residues before the CDR3 does, leaving the germline J gene to fill in the end. This sequence joins TRBV7-9 and TRBJ2-7; D possibly corresponds to TRBD2 (7 bases). This CDR3 region has 14 residues. V was trimmed by 7 bases and J by 5 bases, leaving 18 bases between them. Germline-derived CDR1 and CDR2 are SEHNR and FQNEAQ (reference sequence). The CDR3 reads CASNPGGSGHEQYF. The DNA read from the CDR3 is TGTGCCAGCAACCCGGGGGGCTCAGGGCACGAG.

There are many counts of this clone. Read sequence stops 3 residues before the CDR3 end, and the germline J gene provides the missing end. The V and J genes are TRBV20-1 and TRBJ2-1; TRBD2 aligns across 7 bases. The germline V gene encodes CDR1 DFQATT and CDR2 SNEGSKA (reference sequence). The CDR3 is made up of 15 amino acids. Trimming took 3 bases from V and 4 from J; bases not matched to a gene: 9. The CDR3 bases that were read are TGCAGTGCTAGGGAGGGCCTAGCGGCTTACAATGAG. As protein: CSAREGLAAYNE. From start to end, the CDR3 is CSAREGLAAYNEQFF.

This clone was observed at least ten times. The sequence runs out 3 residues before the end of the CDR3; the remainder is reconstructed from the germline J gene. V is TRBV5-1 and J is TRBJ2-2, with D possibly matching TRBD1 (6 bases). This CDR3 contains 15 residues. Between the trimmed V and J ends, which lost 2 bases and 7 bases, there was a span of 15 bases. CDR1 is SGHRS and CDR2 is YFSETQ in the germline V gene. The CDR3 protein is CASSLGQNLGGELFF. The CDR3 bases that were read are TGCGCCAGCAGCTTAGGACAGAATTTAGGCGGGGAG.

The table lists this clone with many counts. The read terminates 3 residues before the CDR3 end, so the remaining end is supplied by the germline J gene. The rearrangement joins TRBV19 to TRBJ2-7; 7 nucleotides agree with TRBD2. The CDR3 has 15 residues. The germline gives CDR1 LNHDA, CDR2 SQIVND (reference sequence). V shed 7 bases and J 4 bases; nucleotides not matched to a gene: 13. CDR3 DNA (partial): TGTGCCAGTACCCCCCGGACTAGGCGTAAATACGAG. Translation: CASTPRTRRKYE. Given in full, the CDR3 is CASTPRTRRKYEQYF. Full variable domain (outside the CDR3, taken from reference TRBV19 and TRBJ2-7): DGGITQSPKYLFRKEGQNVTLSCEQNLNHDAMYWYRQDPGQGLRLIYYSQIVNDFQKGDIAEGYSVSREKKESFPLTVTSAQKNPTAFYLCASTPRTRRKYEQYFGPGTRLTVT.

This clone was counted ten times or more. The CDR3 is cut off 3 residues early in the read; its end comes from the germline J gene. The chain combines TRBV19 with TRBJ2-3; D gene ambiguous. The length of the CDR3 is 12 residues. The germline V gene has CDR1 LNHDA and CDR2 SQIVND (reference sequence). Deletions cut 4 bases from V and 8 bases from J, with 10 bases between. This chain's CDR3 is CASSTSSGTQYF. The part of the CDR3 DNA that was read is TGTGCCAGTAGTACCTCTTCGGGTACG.

In this sample, this clone turned up many times. The read ends 3 residues before the CDR3 terminus; that terminus is restored from the germline J gene. This rearrangement joins TRBV9 to TRBJ2-5; D ambiguous. This CDR3 contains 14 residues. Germline CDR1 SGDLS, CDR2 YYNGEE. V was clipped by 0 bases and J by 2 bases, with 8 bases between them. CDR3 bases read: TGTGCCAGCAGCGTAGGCGTCAAACAAGAGACC. This codes for CASSVGVKQET. The entire CDR3 sequence reads CASSVGVKQETQYF. Complete variable domain (other parts from reference TRBV9 and TRBJ2-5): DSGVTQTPKHLITATGQRVTLRCSPRSGDLSVYWYQQSLDQGLQFLIQYYNGEERAKGNILERFSAQQFPDLHSELNLSSLELGDSALYFCASSVGVKQETQYFGPGTRLLVL.

This clone occurred many times. The read stops 3 residues short of the end of the CDR3; the missing end is completed from the germline J gene. The chain is built from TRBV2 and TRBJ2-1, with 12 bases fitting TRBD2. The CDR3 contains 15 residues. V lost 3 bases, J lost 5 bases, and 2 bases stayed unmatched. The germline gives CDR1 SNHLY, CDR2 FYNNEI. The CDR3 loop is CASSDWTSGNNEQFF. CDR3 DNA, as far as it was read: TGTGCCAGCAGTGATTGGACTAGCGGGAACAATGAG.

Turning to this clone: The read halts 3 residues ahead of the CDR3 end, with the missing end drawn from the germline J gene. The chain joins TRBV18 to TRBJ2-7, with 9 nucleotides matching TRBD1. Per the germline V gene, CDR1 is KGHSH and CDR2 is LQKENI. CDR3 length: 13 residues. The junction had 1 base not matched to a gene; V was cut back by 2 bases and J by 5 bases. CDR3 bases read: TGTGCCAGCTCACCAGGGACAGGGAACGAG. This translates into CASSPGTGNE. The full CDR3 reads CASSPGTGNEQYF.

This clone came up many times. Coverage ceases 3 residues before the CDR3 finishes, and the germline J gene fills in the end. The chain links TRBV6-2 or TRBV6-3 to TRBJ2-1; 7 bases are shared with TRBD1. Germline values: CDR1 MNHEY, CDR2 SVGEGT. V shed 6 bases, J shed 1 base, and the junction held 6 bases outside the gene matches. CDR3 length: 15 amino acids. CDR3: CASSPRQGSYNEQFF. CDR3 bases read: TGTGCCAGCAGCCCTCGACAGGGATCCTACAATGAG.

This clone was detected ten times or more. The sequenced fragment ends 3 residues before the CDR3 boundary, so the rest is inferred from the germline J gene. The chain joins TRBV28 to TRBJ2-1; TRBD1 matches at 7 bases. With 6 bases clipped from V and 4 bases from J, the junction kept 6 bases outside the gene matches. The CDR3 contains 14 residues. The V gene's germline CDR1 is MDHEN and CDR2 SYDVKM. The CDR3 bases that were read are TGTGCCAGCAGCCCCGCAGGGGGTTACAATGAG. Translating it yields CASSPAGGYNE. The entire CDR3 protein is CASSPAGGYNEQFF.

This clone was observed many times. The read ends 3 residues early relative to the CDR3; the germline J gene fills the gap. This chain joins TRBV7-9 and TRBJ2-7, with D maybe TRBD1 (6 bases). V gave up 10 bases and J gave up 5 bases, with 15 bases separating them. The CDR3 has 12 residues. Germline V gives CDR1 SEHNR, CDR2 FQNEAQ (reference sequence). CDR3 DNA, as far as it was read: TGTGCCACCTTGACAGGAACGAACGAG. This codes for CATLTGTNE. The whole CDR3 reads CATLTGTNEQYF.

This clone was seen repeatedly, ten times or more. With the read ending 3 residues before the CDR3 end, the germline J gene is used to fill in that end. This rearrangement joins TRBV5-1 to TRBJ2-1, with TRBD2 matching 13 bases. CDR1 is SGHRS, CDR2 YFSETQ, per germline. This CDR3 has 17 residues. The J segment lost 6 bases and the V segment lost 0 bases, leaving 6 bases of the junction unmatched. The CDR3: CASSLAPGLAGLNEQFF. The sequenced CDR3 bases are TGCGCCAGCAGCTTGGCTCCGGGACTAGCGGGACTCAATGAG.

In its sample, this clone was seen many times. Sequencing ends 3 residues short of the CDR3 end; the germline J gene provides the rest. The chain combines TRBV19 with TRBJ2-1; D unresolved. V lost 1 base and J lost 6, with 10 bases in between. The CDR3 consists of 14 residues. Germline V lookup: CDR1 LNHDA, CDR2 SQIVND (reference sequence). The CDR3 loop is CASSIGLTINEQFF. The sequenced part of the CDR3 DNA is TGTGCCAGTAGTATAGGACTTACGATCAATGAG.

This clone was seen at least ten times. The CDR3 end is not reached by the read, which stops 3 residues before it; the germline J gene fills it in. This chain uses TRBV4-1 with TRBJ1-2; the match to TRBD1 covers 8 bases. Per the germline V gene, CDR1 is MGHRA and CDR2 is YSYEKL. With V trimmed by 1 base and J by 7 bases, 5 bases remained unmatched. CDR3 length: 14 amino acids. The CDR3 loop is CASSQVSGGFGYTF. The sequenced CDR3 bases are TGCGCCAGCAGCCAAGTTTCAGGGGGCTTTGGC.

This clone has a count of ten or more. Read sequence stops 3 residues before the CDR3 end, and the germline J gene provides the missing end. V gene TRBV3-1 (or the pseudogene TRBV3-2) combines with J gene TRBJ1-3, with 8 bases identical to TRBD1. V lost 2 bases and J lost 0; bases outside the gene matches: 6. Germline CDR1 and CDR2: LGHDT and YNNKEL (reference sequence). This CDR3 contains 17 residues. CDR3 sequence: CASSQFLDRASGNTIYF. The part of the CDR3 DNA that was read is TGTGCCAGCAGCCAATTCTTGGACAGGGCCTCTGGAAACACC.

This clone was seen at least ten times. The read ends 3 residues early relative to the CDR3; the germline J gene fills the gap. The V gene is TRBV12-3 or TRBV12-4, the J gene TRBJ2-7; 9 bases match TRBD1. V shed 7 bases and J 5 bases; nucleotides not matched to a gene: 9. The CDR3 contains 14 residues. CDR3 amino acids: CASKAGTGRHEQYF. CDR3 DNA, as far as it was read: TGTGCCAGCAAAGCCGGGACAGGGAGACACGAG.